This TCR beta chain was recovered during a study of cytotoxic CD8 clonotypes in ibrutinib-treated CLL. Sequencing was performed with immunoSEQ multiplex PCR; in TCRdb, only in-frame clones are kept and a portion is missing. The profile shows around 77,000 clones, approximately 80% of them singletons. This TCR came from a human donor with chronic lymphocytic leukemia. This specimen consisted of PBMCs, obtained at disease progression, from a patient treated with ibrutinib.

CDR3 loop: CASSQVVRETQYF. The CDR3 DNA reads TGCGCCAGCAGCCAAGTGGTCAGGGAGACCCAGTACTTC. The chain is built from TRBV4-1 and TRBJ2-5; no firm D call. This CDR3 has 13 residues. Germline V gene sequence: CDR1 MGHRA, CDR2 YSYEKL. Trimming stripped 1 base from V and 5 bases from J, with 8 bases between.